One sample yielded the 27 T cell receptor beta chains listed below, sequenced in a study of T-cell memory formation after mild COVID-19. TCRdb redid the calling of the 5' RACE reads with MiXCR, one entry per CDR3 protein. Of 310,000 or so distinct CDR3 sequences listed, 15% are singletons. The source material was PBMCs or a T cell subset sorted from them (not recorded which). These receptors all stem from a man younger than 30 who had mild COVID-19 (a few samples of this study predate the infection). Cell type and time point are not known.

This clonotype was counted many times. The J gene is TRBJ2-3, the V gene TRBV3-1; the D gene is possibly TRBD2 (6 bases). V was clipped by 6 bases and J by 2 bases, with 12 bases between them. This CDR3 has 14 amino acids. Germline V CDR1 and CDR2: LGHDT, YNNKEL (reference sequence). The CDR3 reads CASRYGGNTDTQYF. The CDR3 coding sequence is TGTGCCAGCAGATACGGGGGAAACACAGATACGCAGTATTTT.

This clonotype came up a few times. This sequence joins TRBV2 and TRBJ2-1; 14 bases agree with TRBD2. V shed 10 bases and J 8 bases; nucleotides not matched to a gene: 7. Germline V gives CDR1 SNHLY, CDR2 FYNNEI. The CDR3 consists of 14 residues. The chain's CDR3 is CATLGLAGGDEQFF. CDR3 sequence (DNA): TGTGCCACCCTAGGACTAGCGGGGGGTGATGAGCAGTTCTTC.

This clonotype was recorded only once. The rearrangement uses TRBV5-1 and TRBJ2-6; D unclear. The germline V gene has CDR1 SGHRS and CDR2 YFSETQ. Trimming stripped 4 bases from V and 1 base from J, with 12 bases between. The CDR3 is 16 residues long. For the CDR3, the DNA is TGCGCCAGCAGCGTATACCCGGGTTCTGGGGCCAACGTCCTGACTTTC. Protein product: CASSVYPGSGANVLTF.

The chain recombines TRBV20-1 with TRBJ2-2; possibly TRBD2 for D (5 bases). Germline CDR1 and CDR2: DFQATT and SNEGSKA (reference sequence). V was trimmed by 3 bases and J by 5 bases, leaving 16 bases between them. This CDR3 has 15 amino acids. The CDR3 sequence is CSARGTRLETGELFF. In DNA, the CDR3 is TGCAGTGCTAGGGGTACTAGGCTTGAAACCGGGGAGCTGTTTTTT.

The chain joins TRBV7-3 to TRBJ2-1; D gene uncertain. V lost 2 bases and J 7 bases, leaving 15 bases between the germline ends. The germline V gene encodes CDR1 SGHTA and CDR2 FQGTGA. The CDR3 consists of 15 residues. The DNA for the CDR3 is TGTGCCAGCAGCTTATTGGTAGGGAAAGGAAATGAGCAGTTCTTC. This encodes CASSLLVGKGNEQFF.

This clonotype was detected many times. The rearrangement joins TRBV7-2 to TRBJ2-7, with 9 bases that match TRBD1. This CDR3 comprises 14 residues. Germline-derived CDR1 and CDR2 are SGHTA and FQGNSA. After removal of 5 bases from V and 3 bases from J, the junction contained 5 bases not matched to a gene. The CDR3 region is CASSHGTGYYEQYF. The CDR3 nucleotides are TGTGCCAGCAGCCACGGGACAGGGTACTACGAGCAGTACTTC.

V is TRBV4-3 and J is TRBJ1-4, with a tentative D call TRBD1 (5 bases). Germline values: CDR1 LGHNA, CDR2 YSLEER. The V gene lost 0 bases and the J gene lost 6 bases, with 14 bases spanning the gap. The CDR3 consists of 16 residues. CDR3 nucleotide sequence: TGCGCCAGCAGCCAAGATGGTCGGGACTTTCATGAAAAACTGTTTTTT. This translates into CASSQDGRDFHEKLFF.

The chain carries TRBV7-9 and TRBJ1-2; TRBD1 is a possible D gene (5 bases). The CDR3 spans 15 residues. V was shortened by 1 base and J by 0 bases, with 9 bases between the two germline ends. CDR1 SEHNR and CDR2 FQNEAQ come from the germline V gene (reference sequence). The CDR3 region is CASSLDGGANYGYTF. CDR3 bases: TGTGCCAGCAGCTTAGATGGGGGAGCTAACTATGGCTACACCTTC.

V is TRBV13 and J is TRBJ1-3; no clear D. CDR1 PRHDT and CDR2 FYEKMQ come from the germline V gene (reference sequence). This CDR3 has 14 amino acids. V lost 7 bases to trimming and J lost 0 bases, with 10 bases between them. DNA for the CDR3: TGTGCCAGCACCCCGGGAGTCTCTGGAAACACCATATATTTT. It translates to CASTPGVSGNTIYF.

This clonotype was found a few times. V usage is TRBV20-1 and J usage is TRBJ2-7; D remains unclear. V was pared by 1 base and J by 1 base, with 11 bases between. Germline V gene data show CDR1 as DFQATT and CDR2 as SNEGSKA (reference sequence). The CDR3 runs to 14 residues. CDR3 residues: CSARAAEVSYEQYF. CDR3 bases: TGCAGTGCTAGAGCGGCAGAAGTTTCCTACGAGCAGTACTTC.

This clonotype was observed a few times. The rearrangement uses TRBV7-8 and TRBJ2-5; D possibly uses TRBD1 or TRBD2 (6 bases each). Trimming left V 4 bases short and J 2 bases short, with 17 bases between. CDR1 and CDR2 (germline): SGHVS, FQNEAQ. The CDR3 consists of 16 residues. CDR3 region: CASSWVGGIAQETQYF. The CDR3 DNA is TGTGCCAGCAGCTGGGTCGGGGGCATCGCACAAGAGACCCAGTACTTC.

V and J are TRBV3-1 and TRBJ2-5; D perhaps matches TRBD1 (5 bases). The CDR3 runs 12 residues. Trimming stripped 3 bases from V and 7 bases from J, with 9 bases between. CDR1 is LGHDT, CDR2 YNNKEL, per germline (reference sequence). The CDR3 DNA sequence: TGTGCCAGCAGCCAGATAACAGGGACCCAGTACTTC. It codes for CASSQITGTQYF.

In this sample, this clonotype turned up a few times. This sequence joins TRBV4-1 and TRBJ1-3; D is unresolved. Deletions cut 3 bases from V and 0 bases from J, with 6 bases between. CDR3 size: 14 residues. From germline, CDR1 is MGHRA and CDR2 YSYEKL. The CDR3: CASSQETSGNTIYF. CDR3 coding DNA: TGCGCCAGCAGCCAGGAAACCTCTGGAAACACCATATATTTT.

This chain joins TRBV12-3 or TRBV12-4 and TRBJ2-5; the D gene is possibly TRBD1 (6 bases). V gave up 10 bases and J gave up 7 bases, with 16 bases separating them. CDR3 length: 12 residues. This chain's CDR3 is CATGQPQGTQYF. The DNA for the CDR3 is TGTGCCACCGGACAGCCCCAGGGGACCCAGTACTTC.

This clonotype was counted ten times or more. The chain employs TRBV3-1 and TRBJ1-1; D may be TRBD1 (5 bases). The CDR3 consists of 14 residues. Trimming stripped 0 bases from V and 3 bases from J, with 8 bases between. The germline V gene has CDR1 LGHDT and CDR2 YNNKEL (reference sequence). Here the CDR3 DNA reads TGTGCCAGCAGCCAAGAAGGGGTTTACACTGAAGCTTTCTTT. Protein product: CASSQEGVYTEAFF.

In its sample, this clonotype was seen many times. V usage is TRBV4-1 and J usage is TRBJ1-6; a weak D match, TRBD1 (5 bases). CDR1 and CDR2 from the germline V gene are MGHRA and YSYEKL. The CDR3 sequence is 15 residues long. With 5 bases removed from V and 1 base from J, the gap between germline ends came to 9 bases. CDR3 protein: CASSTRGSYNSPLHF. The CDR3 region has the DNA TGCGCCAGCAGCACTAGGGGTTCCTATAATTCACCCCTCCACTTT.

V usage is TRBV6-4 and J usage is TRBJ1-1, with no clear D. V dropped 5 bases and J dropped 4 bases, with 17 bases sitting between them. Germline lookup yields CDR1 MRHNA and CDR2 SNTAGT. The CDR3 spans 15 residues. CDR3 in DNA: TGTGCCAGCAGTCGGACGGCAGCACCCCCCACTGAAGCTTTCTTT. This gives the protein CASSRTAAPPTEAFF.

The chain couples TRBV28 to TRBJ2-7; perhaps TRBD1 as D (6 bases). The V and J ends lost 2 bases and 3 bases respectively, with 11 bases between them. The CDR3 loop spans 14 amino acids. Germline CDR1 reads MDHEN; CDR2 reads SYDVKM. CDR3 sequence: CASSLRQDLYEQYV. CDR3 DNA sequence: TGTGCCAGCAGTTTACGACAGGATCTCTACGAGCAGTACGTC.

This chain connects TRBV6-2 or TRBV6-3 to TRBJ2-3; 8 bases agree with TRBD2. CDR1 MNHEY and CDR2 SVGEGT come from the germline V gene. After removal of 2 bases from V and 0 bases from J, the junction contained 7 bases not matched to a gene. The length of the CDR3 is 17 residues. The CDR3 DNA is TGTGCCAGCAGTTACCGTTCGGGGGGGTATAGCACAGATACGCAGTATTTT. Amino acids: CASSYRSGGYSTDTQYF.

This chain uses TRBV4-2 with TRBJ1-2; a weak D match, TRBD1 (6 bases). V gave up 4 bases and J gave up 10 bases, with 13 bases separating them. The CDR3 runs 12 residues. The germline V gene has CDR1 LGHNA and CDR2 YNFKEQ. The CDR3 sequence is CASSPRAGAYTF. CDR3 nucleotides: TGTGCCAGCAGCCCCCGTGCAGGGGCCTACACCTTC.

This clonotype was recorded a few times. The chain couples TRBV29-1 to TRBJ1-1; D is unresolved. In germline, CDR1 is SQVTM, CDR2 ANQGSEA. The CDR3 length is 11 residues. The V and J ends lost 6 bases and 7 bases respectively, with 12 bases between them. In DNA form, the CDR3 reads TGCAGCGTCCCTCGGTGGGGTGAAGCTTTCTTT. Encoded protein: CSVPRWGEAFF.

The sample holds a few counts of this clonotype. The gene calls are TRBV5-1 and TRBJ1-2; TRBD1 might be the D (5 bases). CDR1 is SGHRS and CDR2 is YFSETQ in the germline V gene. This CDR3 is built from 14 residues. V was clipped by 0 bases and J by 4 bases, with 10 bases between them. CDR3 amino acids: CASSLGAGTYGYTF. The CDR3 DNA sequence: TGCGCCAGCAGCTTGGGGGCAGGGACCTATGGCTACACCTTC.

The rearrangement uses TRBV29-1 and TRBJ1-1, with TRBD1 as a possible D gene (6 bases). CDR1 SQVTM and CDR2 ANQGSEA come from the germline V gene. The ends were cut back, 7 bases at V and 0 bases at J, with 12 bases in the middle. This CDR3 is 13 amino acids long. The CDR3 reads CSANRELNTEAFF. The CDR3 DNA follows: TGCAGCGCGAACAGGGAATTGAACACTGAAGCTTTCTTT.

This clonotype was found a few times. The genes are TRBV7-9 and TRBJ2-3; D is possibly TRBD2 (5 bases). Germline V CDR1 and CDR2: SEHNR, FQNEAQ (reference sequence). V shed 1 base and J shed 0 bases, with 11 bases lying between them. This CDR3 has 16 residues. CDR3 sequence (DNA): TGTGCCAGCAGCTTAGTCAGCGGCTCTAGCACAGATACGCAGTATTTT. It specifies CASSLVSGSSTDTQYF. Drawing the rest from reference TRBV7-9 and TRBJ2-3, the complete variable domain is DTGVSQNPRHKITKRGQNVTFRCDPISEHNRLYWYRQTLGQGPEFLTYFQNEAQLEKSRLLSDRFSAERPKGSFSTLEIQRTEQGDSAMYLCASSLVSGSSTDTQYFGPGTRLTVL.

The V call is TRBV20-1, the J call TRBJ1-2; TRBD1 matches 7 bases. The CDR3 loop spans 13 amino acids. The germline V gene has CDR1 DFQATT and CDR2 SNEGSKA (reference sequence). V shed 6 bases and J 4 bases; nucleotides not matched to a gene: 8. The CDR3 DNA is TGCAGTGCACGGGACAGAAGCCCCTATGGCTACACCTTC. It codes for CSARDRSPYGYTF.

The chain links TRBV20-1 to TRBJ2-3; TRBD2 matches at 9 bases. Germline V gene sequence: CDR1 DFQATT, CDR2 SNEGSKA (reference sequence). V lost 2 bases to trimming and J lost 2 bases; unmatched junction nucleotides: 11. This CDR3 has 17 residues. The DNA of the CDR3 is TGCAGTGCTAGACCCCTGGGGCGGGGGGGAACCACAGATACGCAGTATTTT. It is translated as CSARPLGRGGTTDTQYF.

The chain is built from TRBV3-1 and TRBJ2-2, with D possibly being TRBD2 (6 bases). Germline CDR1 and CDR2: LGHDT and YNNKEL (reference sequence). V lost 4 bases, J lost 1 base, and 16 bases lay in between. The CDR3 runs 17 residues. Here the CDR3 reads CASSRRPGLQNTGELFF. As DNA, the CDR3 is TGTGCCAGCAGCCGACGACCGGGACTGCAGAACACCGGGGAGCTGTTTTTT.